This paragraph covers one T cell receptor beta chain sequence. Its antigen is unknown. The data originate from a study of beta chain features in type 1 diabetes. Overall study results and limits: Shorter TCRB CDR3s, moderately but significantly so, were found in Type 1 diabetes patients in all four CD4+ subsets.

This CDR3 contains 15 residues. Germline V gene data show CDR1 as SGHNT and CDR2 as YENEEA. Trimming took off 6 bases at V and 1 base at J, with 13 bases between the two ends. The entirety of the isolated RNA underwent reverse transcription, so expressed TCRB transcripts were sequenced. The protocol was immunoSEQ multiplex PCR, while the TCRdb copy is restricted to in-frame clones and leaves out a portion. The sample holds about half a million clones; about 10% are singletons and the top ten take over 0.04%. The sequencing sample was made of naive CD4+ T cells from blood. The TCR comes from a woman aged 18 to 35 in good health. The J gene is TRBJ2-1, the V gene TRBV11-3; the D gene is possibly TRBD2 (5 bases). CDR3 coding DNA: TGTGCCAGCAGACCCAGCGGCCTGTCCTACAATGAGCAGTTCTTC. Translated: CASRPSGLSYNEQFF.